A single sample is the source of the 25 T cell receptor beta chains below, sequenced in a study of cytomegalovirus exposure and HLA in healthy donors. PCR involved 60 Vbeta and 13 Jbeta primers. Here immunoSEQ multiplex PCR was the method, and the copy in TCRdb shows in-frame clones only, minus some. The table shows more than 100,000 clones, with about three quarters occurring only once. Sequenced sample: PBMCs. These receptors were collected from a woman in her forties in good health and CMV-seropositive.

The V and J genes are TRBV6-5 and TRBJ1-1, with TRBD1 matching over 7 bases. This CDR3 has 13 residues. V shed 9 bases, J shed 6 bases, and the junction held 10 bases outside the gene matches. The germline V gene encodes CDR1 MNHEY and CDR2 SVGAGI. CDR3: CARKTGVGPEAFF. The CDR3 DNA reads TGTGCCAGGAAAACAGGGGTCGGACCTGAAGCTTTCTTT.

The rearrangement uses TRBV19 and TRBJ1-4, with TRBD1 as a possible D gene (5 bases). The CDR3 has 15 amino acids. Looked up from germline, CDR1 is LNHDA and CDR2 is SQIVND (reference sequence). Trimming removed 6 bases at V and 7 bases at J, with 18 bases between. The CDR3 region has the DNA TGTGCCAGTAGGCCCCGGGGGTCGGGAAGTGAAAAACTGTTTTTT. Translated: CASRPRGSGSEKLFF.

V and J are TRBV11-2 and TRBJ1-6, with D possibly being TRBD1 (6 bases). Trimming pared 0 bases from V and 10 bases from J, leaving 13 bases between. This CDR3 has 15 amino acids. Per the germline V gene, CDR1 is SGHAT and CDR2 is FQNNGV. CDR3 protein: CASSLDTGIGSPLHF. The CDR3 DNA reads TGTGCCAGCAGCTTAGATACAGGGATAGGGTCACCCCTCCACTTT.

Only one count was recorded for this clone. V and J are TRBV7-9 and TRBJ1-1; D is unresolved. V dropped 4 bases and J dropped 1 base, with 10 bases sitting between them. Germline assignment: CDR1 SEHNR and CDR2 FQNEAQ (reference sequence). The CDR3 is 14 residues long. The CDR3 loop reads CASSSSGGNTEAFF. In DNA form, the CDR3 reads TGTGCCAGCAGCTCCTCGGGAGGGAACACTGAAGCTTTCTTT.

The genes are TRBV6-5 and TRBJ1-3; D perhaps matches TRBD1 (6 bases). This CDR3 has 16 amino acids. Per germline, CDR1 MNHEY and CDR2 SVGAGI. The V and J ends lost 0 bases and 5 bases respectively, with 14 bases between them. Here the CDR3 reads CASSYSARGTRNTIYF. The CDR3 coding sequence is TGTGCCAGCAGTTACTCAGCTAGGGGGACCAGAAACACCATATATTTT.

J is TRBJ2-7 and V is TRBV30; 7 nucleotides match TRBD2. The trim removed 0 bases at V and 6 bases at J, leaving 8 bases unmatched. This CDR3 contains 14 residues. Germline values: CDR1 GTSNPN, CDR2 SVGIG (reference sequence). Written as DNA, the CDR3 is TGTGCCTGGAGTGTCAACGGGAGGAGCGCCGAGCAGTACTTC. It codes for CAWSVNGRSAEQYF.

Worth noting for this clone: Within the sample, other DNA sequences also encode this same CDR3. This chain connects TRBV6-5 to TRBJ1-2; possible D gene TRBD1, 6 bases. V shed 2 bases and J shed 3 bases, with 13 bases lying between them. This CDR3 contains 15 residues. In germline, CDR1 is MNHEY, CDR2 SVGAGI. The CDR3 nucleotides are TGTGCCAGCAGTTACACCGTATCAGGGGACTATGGCTACACCTTC. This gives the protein CASSYTVSGDYGYTF.

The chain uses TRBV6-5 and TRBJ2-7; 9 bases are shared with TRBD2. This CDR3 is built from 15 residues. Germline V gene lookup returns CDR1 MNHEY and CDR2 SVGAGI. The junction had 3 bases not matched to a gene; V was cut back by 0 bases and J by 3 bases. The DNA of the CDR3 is TGTGCCAGCAGTTACTCTAGCGGGGGAGTCTACGAGCAGTACTTC. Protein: CASSYSSGGVYEQYF.

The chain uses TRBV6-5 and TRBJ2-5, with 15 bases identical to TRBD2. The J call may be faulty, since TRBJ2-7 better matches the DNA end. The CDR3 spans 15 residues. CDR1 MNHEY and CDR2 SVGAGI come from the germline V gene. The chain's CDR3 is CASSYGTSGRSEQYF. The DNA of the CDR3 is TGTGCCAGCAGTTACGGGACTAGCGGGAGGAGCGAGCAGTACTTC.

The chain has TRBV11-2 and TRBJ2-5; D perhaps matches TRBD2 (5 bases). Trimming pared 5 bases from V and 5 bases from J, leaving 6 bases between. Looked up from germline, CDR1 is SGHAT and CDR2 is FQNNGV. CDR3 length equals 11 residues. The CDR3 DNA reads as TGTGCCAGCAGCCCGGGGGAGACCCAGTACTTC. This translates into CASSPGETQYF.

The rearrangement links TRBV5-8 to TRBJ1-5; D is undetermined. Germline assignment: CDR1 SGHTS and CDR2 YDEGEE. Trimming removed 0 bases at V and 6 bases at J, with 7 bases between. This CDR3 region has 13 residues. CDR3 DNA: TGTGCCAGCAGCTTGGATAGCGGTCAGCCCCAGCATTTT. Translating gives CASSLDSGQPQHF.

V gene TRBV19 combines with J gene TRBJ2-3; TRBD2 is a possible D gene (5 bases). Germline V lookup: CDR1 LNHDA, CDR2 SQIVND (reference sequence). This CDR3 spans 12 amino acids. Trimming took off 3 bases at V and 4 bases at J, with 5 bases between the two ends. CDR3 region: CASSISADTQYF. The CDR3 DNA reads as TGTGCCAGTAGTATTAGCGCAGATACGCAGTATTTT.

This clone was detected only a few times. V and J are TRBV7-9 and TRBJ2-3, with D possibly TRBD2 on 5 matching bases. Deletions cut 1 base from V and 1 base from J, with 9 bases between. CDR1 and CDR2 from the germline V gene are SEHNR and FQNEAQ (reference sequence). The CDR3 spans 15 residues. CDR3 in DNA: TGTGCCAGCAGCTTAGGGTACGGGGGCACAGATACGCAGTATTTT. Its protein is CASSLGYGGTDTQYF.

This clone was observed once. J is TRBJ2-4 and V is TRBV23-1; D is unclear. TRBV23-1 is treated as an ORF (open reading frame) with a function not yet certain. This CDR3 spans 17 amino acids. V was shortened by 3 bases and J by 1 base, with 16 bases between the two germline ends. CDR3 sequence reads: CASSHPSFPGAKNIQYF. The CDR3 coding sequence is TGCGCCAGCAGTCACCCCTCCTTCCCAGGCGCCAAAAACATTCAGTACTTC.

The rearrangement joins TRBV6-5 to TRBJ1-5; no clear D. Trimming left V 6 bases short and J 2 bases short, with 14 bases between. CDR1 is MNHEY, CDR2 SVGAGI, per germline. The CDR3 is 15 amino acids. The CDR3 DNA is TGTGCCAGCAGGCGTCAAAATGCCGGCAATCAGCCCCAGCATTTT. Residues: CASRRQNAGNQPQHF.

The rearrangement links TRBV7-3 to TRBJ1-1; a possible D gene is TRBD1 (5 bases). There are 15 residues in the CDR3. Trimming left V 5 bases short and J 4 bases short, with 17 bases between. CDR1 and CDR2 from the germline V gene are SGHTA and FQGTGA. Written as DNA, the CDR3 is TGTGCCAGCAGCCACGCCCCGGGGGATGGCACTGAAGCTTTCTTT. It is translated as CASSHAPGDGTEAFF.

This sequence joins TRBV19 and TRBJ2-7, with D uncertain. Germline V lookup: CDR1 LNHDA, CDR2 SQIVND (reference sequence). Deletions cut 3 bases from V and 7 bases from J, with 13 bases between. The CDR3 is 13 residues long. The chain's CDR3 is CASSIASGLEQYF. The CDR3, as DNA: TGTGCCAGTAGTATTGCATCAGGTCTGGAGCAGTACTTC.

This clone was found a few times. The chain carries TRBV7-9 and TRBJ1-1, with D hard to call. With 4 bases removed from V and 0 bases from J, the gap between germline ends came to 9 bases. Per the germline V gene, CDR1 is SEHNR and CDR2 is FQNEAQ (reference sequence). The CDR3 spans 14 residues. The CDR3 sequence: CASSSLRVNTEAFF. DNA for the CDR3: TGTGCCAGCAGCTCCCTCCGGGTGAACACTGAAGCTTTCTTT.

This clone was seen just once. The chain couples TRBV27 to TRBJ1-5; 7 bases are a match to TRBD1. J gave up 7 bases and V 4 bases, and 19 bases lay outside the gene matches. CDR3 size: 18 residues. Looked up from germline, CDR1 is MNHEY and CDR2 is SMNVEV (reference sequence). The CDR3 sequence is CASSSPGEQGRVIQPQHF. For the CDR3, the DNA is TGTGCCAGCAGTTCCCCAGGGGAACAGGGGCGGGTCATACAGCCCCAGCATTTT.

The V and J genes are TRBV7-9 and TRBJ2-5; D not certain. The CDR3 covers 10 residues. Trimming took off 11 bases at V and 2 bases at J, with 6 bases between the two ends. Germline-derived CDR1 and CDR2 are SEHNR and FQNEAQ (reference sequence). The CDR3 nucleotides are TGTGCCCACGGGCAAGAGACCCAGTACTTC. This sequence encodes CAHGQETQYF. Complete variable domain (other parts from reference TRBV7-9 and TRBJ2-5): DTGVSQNPRHKITKRGQNVTFRCDPISEHNRLYWYRQTLGQGPEFLTYFQNEAQLEKSRLLSDRFSAERPKGSFSTLEIQRTEQGDSAMYLCAHGQETQYFGPGTRLLVL.

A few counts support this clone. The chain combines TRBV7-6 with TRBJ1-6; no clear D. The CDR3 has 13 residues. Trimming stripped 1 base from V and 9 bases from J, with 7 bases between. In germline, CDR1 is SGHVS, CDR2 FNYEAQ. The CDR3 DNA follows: TGTGCCAGCAGCTTAGAAGCTGGTTCACCCCTCCACTTT. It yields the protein CASSLEAGSPLHF.

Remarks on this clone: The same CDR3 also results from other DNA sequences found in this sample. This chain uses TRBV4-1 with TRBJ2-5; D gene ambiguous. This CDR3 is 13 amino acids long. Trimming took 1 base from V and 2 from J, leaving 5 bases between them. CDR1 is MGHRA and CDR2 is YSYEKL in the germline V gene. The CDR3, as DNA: TGCGCCAGCAGCCAAGGGCAGCAAGAGACCCAGTACTTC. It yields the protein CASSQGQQETQYF.

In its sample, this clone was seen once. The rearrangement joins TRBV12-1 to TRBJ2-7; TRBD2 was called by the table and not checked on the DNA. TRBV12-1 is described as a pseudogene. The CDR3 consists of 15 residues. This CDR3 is CASSAPPGKSYEQYF. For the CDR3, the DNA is TGTGCCAGCAGCGCTCCTCCCGGGAAGAGCTACGAGCAGTACTTC.

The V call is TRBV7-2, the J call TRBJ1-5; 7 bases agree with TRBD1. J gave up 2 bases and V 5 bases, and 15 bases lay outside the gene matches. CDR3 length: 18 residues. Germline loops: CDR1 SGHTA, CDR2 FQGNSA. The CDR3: CASSLHGPNRGGNQPQHF. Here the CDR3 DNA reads TGTGCCAGCAGCCTTCACGGCCCGAACAGGGGCGGCAATCAGCCCCAGCATTTT.

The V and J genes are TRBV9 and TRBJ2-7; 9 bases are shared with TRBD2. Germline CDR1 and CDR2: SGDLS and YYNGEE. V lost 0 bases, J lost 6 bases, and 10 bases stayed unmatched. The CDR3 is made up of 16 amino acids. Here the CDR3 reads CASSVEASGIGVEQYF. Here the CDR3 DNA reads TGTGCCAGCAGCGTAGAGGCTAGCGGGATTGGGGTCGAGCAGTACTTC.